The entry that follows covers one T cell receptor beta chain sequence. Its antigen remains unidentified. The sample originates from a study of T cell responses to AZD1222 COVID-19 vaccine. The data were produced by immunoSEQ multiplex PCR, yet TCRdb's version contains in-frame clones alone and is incomplete. The sample includes around 160,000 clones, about 90% of them seen just once. Study conclusions and caveats: Nearly half of spike-specific TCRs reportedly target unmutated variant regions. A mostly white British donor set with more females was recruited, and clonal diversity was possibly underestimated.

The CDR3 is made up of 16 amino acids. Germline-derived CDR1 and CDR2 are SEHNR and FQNEAQ (reference sequence). The V and J ends lost 1 base and 7 bases respectively, with 19 bases between them. The chain links TRBV7-9 to TRBJ1-2, with D perhaps TRBD1 (6 bases). The TCR sequence derives from an adult in good health. The source material was peripheral blood, sampled on day 0 of AZD1222 vaccination. The CDR3 DNA sequence: TGTGCCAGCAGCTTAGATGGGGGGCAGAGGAGTGGTGGCTACACCTTC. Translated: CASSLDGGQRSGGYTF.